Each of the 21 T cell receptor beta chains below was sequenced from the same sample in a study of post-analysis software for immune sequencing data. Study conclusions and caveats: Included in a set of five TRBV segments more frequent in patients than controls were TRBV5-6, TRBV5-1 and TRBV20-1.

These receptors lack a known antigen. Included in the TCR beta cDNA libraries were unique molecular identifiers. From the PCR reads, TCRdb called clonotypes with MiXCR, one entry per CDR3 protein. The sample carries roughly 800,000 distinct CDR3 sequences, roughly 50% recorded once. Sequenced: blood. All receptors derive from a girl aged 10-17 years with multiple sclerosis.

The CDR3 protein is CASSRTGGPKNIQYF. CDR3 DNA sequence: TGTGCCAGCTCTCGGACAGGGGGACCCAAAAACATTCAGTACTTC. The J gene is TRBJ2-4, the V gene TRBV18; 10 positions match TRBD1. CDR3 length: 15 residues. CDR1 KGHSH and CDR2 LQKENI come from the germline V gene. Trimming cost V 6 bases and J 2 bases; bases outside gene matches: 4.

The CDR3 spells CASSKGLAGPGELFF. Here the CDR3 DNA reads TGTGCCAGCAGTAAGGGACTAGCGGGGCCCGGGGAGCTGTTTTTT. The chain uses TRBV6-6 and TRBJ2-2; 13 bases agree with TRBD2. The CDR3 contains 15 residues. Per the germline V gene, CDR1 is MNHNY and CDR2 is SVGAGI (reference sequence). V dropped 5 bases and J dropped 6; count of bases not matched to a gene: 3.

This clonotype turned up a few times. The chain joins TRBV5-1 to TRBJ1-2; D gene ambiguous. The V and J ends lost 5 bases and 2 bases respectively, with 10 bases between them. The CDR3 runs 13 residues. Germline V gene data show CDR1 as SGHRS and CDR2 as YFSETQ. This CDR3 reads CASRPTENYGYTF. CDR3 nucleotides: TGCGCCAGCAGGCCCACCGAGAACTATGGCTACACCTTC.

The chain employs TRBV20-1 and TRBJ1-2; D gene uncertain. Germline assignment: CDR1 DFQATT and CDR2 SNEGSKA (reference sequence). This CDR3 has 11 amino acids. V was clipped by 4 bases and J by 7 bases, with 10 bases between them. The CDR3 region is CSAKPIPGYTF. The DNA for the CDR3 is TGCAGTGCTAAACCTATCCCTGGCTACACCTTC.

The genes are TRBV7-3 and TRBJ1-5, with no clear D. The CDR3 is made up of 13 amino acids. V lost 5 bases and J lost 4, with 9 bases in between. Germline values: CDR1 SGHTA, CDR2 FQGTGA. CDR3 loop: CASSPNPNQPQHF. As DNA, the CDR3 is TGTGCCAGCAGCCCCAATCCAAATCAGCCCCAGCATTTT.

The chain joins TRBV7-6 to TRBJ2-5, with 7 bases lining up with TRBD1. The closer fit of TRBJ2-7 to the DNA end suggests the J call may be wrong. Germline V gene data show CDR1 as SGHVS and CDR2 as FNYEAQ. The CDR3 consists of 14 residues. DNA for the CDR3: TGTGCCAGCAGCCCTGGACAGGCTGCTGACGAGCAGTACTTC. Residues: CASSPGQAADEQYF.

As concerns this clonotype: The junction shows a germline mismatch at one end, possibly a read error. This chain joins TRBV15 and TRBJ2-1; perhaps TRBD2 as D (5 bases). The CDR3 extends over 13 amino acids. Looked up from germline, CDR1 is LNHNV and CDR2 is YYDKDF (reference sequence). CDR3 bases: TGTGCCGCCAGCACCGGGAACTACAATGAGCAGTTCTTC. It translates to CAASTGNYNEQFF. The full variable domain, completed using reference TRBV15 and TRBJ2-1, is DAMVIQNPRYQVTQFGKPVTLSCSQTLNHNVMYWYQQKSSQAPKLLFHYYDKDFNNEADTPDNFQSRRPNTSFCFLDIRSPGLGDTAMYLCAASTGNYNEQFFGPGTRLTVL.

The rearrangement joins TRBV4-1 to TRBJ1-1; 8 nucleotides match TRBD1. The CDR3 has 13 amino acids. V dropped 2 bases and J dropped 7; count of bases not matched to a gene: 3. The V gene's germline CDR1 is MGHRA and CDR2 YSYEKL. The CDR3 region has the DNA TGCGCCAGCAGCCAACAGACAGGGGATGAAGCTTTCTTT. This codes for CASSQQTGDEAFF.

The chain employs TRBV20-1 and TRBJ2-1; D remains ambiguous. Germline V gene sequence: CDR1 DFQATT, CDR2 SNEGSKA (reference sequence). This CDR3 has 15 amino acids. V was shortened by 3 bases and J by 4 bases, with 16 bases between the two germline ends. The CDR3 loop reads CSASSRVSHYNEQFF. The CDR3 nucleotides are TGCAGTGCTAGCAGCCGGGTATCCCATTACAATGAGCAGTTCTTC.

V and J are TRBV20-1 and TRBJ2-7; 10 bases agree with TRBD2. V was pared by 1 base and J by 3 bases, with 6 bases of the junction left unmatched. This CDR3 has 15 residues. CDR1 is DFQATT and CDR2 is SNEGSKA in the germline V gene (reference sequence). CDR3 DNA: TGCAGTGCTAGAGGCCTACTAGCGGGAAGCTACGAGCAGTACTTC. This encodes CSARGLLAGSYEQYF.

The chain uses TRBV27 and TRBJ1-1; D uncertain. V was cut by 5 bases and J by 0 bases, with 19 bases left in between. The germline CDR1 and CDR2 sequences are MNHEY and SMNVEV (reference sequence). This CDR3 contains 17 residues. Here the CDR3 reads CASSLKTLTTLNTEAFF. CDR3 nucleotides: TGTGCCAGCAGTCTCAAGACCCTGACGACCCTGAACACTGAAGCTTTCTTT.

The V gene is TRBV11-1, the J gene TRBJ2-1, with TRBD2 matching 11 bases. With V trimmed by 5 bases and J by 6 bases, 9 bases remained unmatched. Looked up from germline, CDR1 is SGHAT and CDR2 is FQDESV (reference sequence). CDR3 length equals 16 residues. The CDR3 coding sequence is TGTGCCAGCAGCCCCCACCGACTAGCGGGACTCAATGAGCAGTTCTTC. Protein product: CASSPHRLAGLNEQFF.

This sequence joins TRBV29-1 and TRBJ1-2; 7 bases map to TRBD1. This CDR3 comprises 12 residues. The V and J ends lost 7 bases and 4 bases, in that order; junction bases with no gene match: 6. CDR1 is SQVTM and CDR2 is ANQGSEA in the germline V gene. The CDR3: CSAQGQSYGYTF. The CDR3 DNA reads TGCAGCGCCCAGGGACAGTCCTATGGCTACACCTTC.

To note about this clonotype: An end of the junction differs from the germline gene, which may be a read error. The V call is TRBV20-1, the J call TRBJ2-3; TRBD2 aligns across 11 bases. CDR3 length: 16 amino acids. The germline V gene has CDR1 DFQATT and CDR2 SNEGSKA (reference sequence). This CDR3 is CTASPLAGGPGGTQYF. The CDR3 DNA is TGCACTGCTAGTCCCCTAGCGGGGGGCCCCGGTGGCACGCAGTATTTT.

V gene TRBV5-1 combines with J gene TRBJ2-1, with D possibly being TRBD2 (6 bases). This CDR3 comprises 13 residues. Deletions cut 3 bases from V and 9 bases from J, with 13 bases between. CDR1 and CDR2 from the germline V gene are SGHRS and YFSETQ. CDR3 nucleotide sequence: TGCGCCAGCAGCTCTACGATGGGGGGTGAGCAGTTCTTC. Its protein is CASSSTMGGEQFF. The full variable domain, completed using reference TRBV5-1 and TRBJ2-1, is KAGVTQTPRYLIKTRGQQVTLSCSPISGHRSVSWYQQTPGQGLQFLFEYFSETQRNKGNFPGRFSGRQFSNSRSEMNVSTLELGDSALYLCASSSTMGGEQFFGPGTRLTVL.

The chain links TRBV7-9 to TRBJ2-1; D is possibly TRBD1 or TRBD2 (5 bases each). The CDR3 consists of 15 residues. In germline, CDR1 is SEHNR, CDR2 FQNEAQ (reference sequence). V lost 1 base and J lost 7, with 14 bases in between. The CDR3, as DNA: TGTGCCAGCAGCTTAGAGAGGGACCCAAAAAATGAGCAGTTCTTC. It codes for CASSLERDPKNEQFF.

The chain recombines TRBV27 with TRBJ2-7; TRBD1 is a possible D gene (7 bases). This CDR3 region has 16 residues. V lost 5 bases to trimming and J lost 1 base, with 18 bases between them. The V gene's germline CDR1 is MNHEY and CDR2 SMNVEV (reference sequence). DNA for the CDR3: TGTGCCAGCAGTAGGAGGGGGCCGGGCGGTTCCTACGAGCAGTACTTC. Protein: CASSRRGPGGSYEQYF.

V is TRBV12-3 or TRBV12-4 and J is TRBJ1-5, with no clear D. CDR3 length equals 12 residues. Trimming shortened V by 3 bases and J by 11 bases, and 11 bases separated the two germline ends. In DNA, the CDR3 is TGTGCCAGCAGTTTTGCCCCGTCCGCCCAGCATTTT. This translates into CASSFAPSAQHF.

The table lists this clonotype with a few counts. This chain links TRBV7-2 with TRBJ1-1, with D maybe TRBD1 (6 bases). V lost 1 base to trimming and J lost 1 base, with 10 bases between them. In germline, CDR1 is SGHTA, CDR2 FQGNSA. The CDR3 is 15 residues long. CDR3 in amino acids: CASSLVGARNTEAFF. As DNA, the CDR3 is TGTGCCAGCAGCTTAGTGGGGGCAAGGAACACTGAAGCTTTCTTT. The variable domain in full, with the rest retrieved from reference TRBV7-2 and TRBJ1-1, is GAGVSQSPSNKVTEKGKDVELRCDPISGHTALYWYRQSLGQGLEFLIYFQGNSAPDKSGLPSDRFSAERTGGSVSTLTIQRTQQEDSAVYLCASSLVGARNTEAFFGQGTRLTVV.

The chain uses TRBV5-1 and TRBJ1-1; D is unresolved. Trimming left V 4 bases short and J 1 base short, with 11 bases between. Germline-derived CDR1 and CDR2 are SGHRS and YFSETQ. This CDR3 has 14 residues. CDR3 bases: TGCGCCAGCAGCGTGAGATTATCGAACACTGAAGCTTTCTTT. Translation: CASSVRLSNTEAFF. Combining the CDR3 with reference TRBV5-1 and TRBJ1-1 gives the whole variable domain KAGVTQTPRYLIKTRGQQVTLSCSPISGHRSVSWYQQTPGQGLQFLFEYFSETQRNKGNFPGRFSGRQFSNSRSEMNVSTLELGDSALYLCASSVRLSNTEAFFGQGTRLTVV.

The genes are TRBV15 and TRBJ2-3, with unresolved D. The length of the CDR3 is 14 residues. Germline CDR1 and CDR2: LNHNV and YYDKDF (reference sequence). Trimming stripped 2 bases from V and 5 bases from J, with 11 bases between. The CDR3 nucleotides are TGTGCCACCAGCAGACCAGGCCACGGAGATACGCAGTATTTT. Amino acid sequence: CATSRPGHGDTQYF.